This TCR beta chain came from a study of CD8 T cells in ankylosing spondylitis. General study points: Previous work reported some of these motif variants in the synovial fluid and blood of reactive arthritis. Disease-linked clones were reportedly significantly enriched in matched ankylosing spondylitis synovial fluid.

Of note for this clonotype: Its antigen is still unknown.

The CDR3 is made up of 15 amino acids. CDR1 is LGHDT, CDR2 YNNKEL, per germline (reference sequence). Trimming stripped 5 bases from V and 5 bases from J, with 15 bases between. Quantitative 5'-RACE with molecular barcodes generated TCR beta libraries. TCRdb reprocessed the 5' RACE reads with MiXCR, giving one entry per CDR3 protein. The profile shows about 300,000 distinct CDR3 sequences, under 14% of them singletons. The rearrangement joins TRBV3-1 to TRBJ1-4; D is uncertain. The receptor was derived from a female donor with ankylosing spondylitis or in good health (not recorded which). The sequenced sample consisted of blood, either unsorted or a sorted T cell fraction (not recorded which). CDR3 loop: CASSKEVTLNEKLFF. CDR3 coding DNA: TGTGCCAGCAGCAAGGAGGTCACGCTCAATGAAAAACTGTTTTTT. Filled out from reference TRBV3-1 and TRBJ1-4, the complete variable domain reads DTAVSQTPKYLVTQMGNDKSIKCEQNLGHDTMYWYKQDSKKFLKIMFSYNNKELIINETVPNRFSPKSPDKAHLNLHINSLELGDSAVYFCASSKEVTLNEKLFFGSGTQLSVL.